This T cell receptor beta chain was profiled in a study of post-analysis software for immune sequencing data. For the study at large: Relapsing-remitting, secondary progressive and progressive-relapsing forms of multiple sclerosis all featured among disease courses.

TCR beta libraries were prepared from cDNA with unique molecular identifiers. Around 450,000 cDNA molecules were recovered from an input of about 0.85 to 11 million T cells. TCRdb recomputed calls from the PCR reads with MiXCR, one row per CDR3 protein. Of roughly 870,000 distinct CDR3 sequences listed, roughly 58% are singletons. Notes on the study in general: About 5 TRBV segments, including TRBV5-6, TRBV5-1 and TRBV20-1, were more frequent in patients than controls. Controls significantly exceeded multiple sclerosis patients in normalized Chao1 diversity. Co-batched samples clustered tightly together by F measure.

Comments on this clonotype: Its antigen is unidentified.

With 3 bases removed from V and 8 bases from J, the gap between germline ends came to 13 bases. Germline assignment: CDR1 SGHNT and CDR2 YENEEA. The CDR3 loop spans 13 amino acids. The genes are TRBV11-3 and TRBJ1-1, with D maybe TRBD1 (5 bases). The sequence came from a girl aged 5-17 years with multiple sclerosis. The material sequenced was blood. The CDR3: CASSLTGRGEAFF. In DNA, the CDR3 is TGTGCCAGCAGCTTGACCGGCCGGGGGGAAGCTTTCTTT. The full variable domain, its missing parts supplied by reference TRBV11-3 and TRBJ1-1, is EAGVVQSPRYKIIEKKQPVAFWCNPISGHNTLYWYLQNLGQGPELLIRYENEEAVDDSQLPKDRFSAERLKGVDSTLKIQPAELGDSAVYLCASSLTGRGEAFFGQGTRLTVV.